These 13 T cell receptor beta chains came from one sample sequenced in a study of OX40 agonist ivuxolimab in advanced cancers. Assay used: immunoSEQ multiplex PCR; TCRdb lists only in-frame clones, some missing. This sample carries roughly 11,000 clones, 86% of them seen once, and the ten largest clones take about 29%. The sample in question was CD4+ or CD8+ T cells sorted from blood, obtained in a trial of the OX40 agonist ivuxolimab. The receptors stem from an adult with an advanced solid tumor such as melanoma, head and neck, liver or kidney cancer.

The chain employs TRBV11-3 and TRBJ2-3; either TRBD1 or TRBD2 may fit D (6 bases each). There are 15 residues in the CDR3. The germline V gene encodes CDR1 SGHNT and CDR2 YENEEA. The germline V and J ends were trimmed by 4 bases and 1 base, with 12 bases remaining between them. CDR3: CASSSPGAGTDTQYF. CDR3 bases: TGTGCCAGCAGCTCCCCGGGGGCTGGCACAGATACGCAGTATTTT.

V gene TRBV6-6 combines with J gene TRBJ2-3; 7 bases are shared with TRBD1. The trim removed 2 bases at V and 8 bases at J, leaving 10 bases unmatched. Germline CDR1 MNHNY, CDR2 SVGAGI (reference sequence). The CDR3 consists of 15 residues. The CDR3 coding sequence is TGTGCCAGCAGTTACGCCCACGAAGGGGGCAGTACGCAGTATTTT. Translating it yields CASSYAHEGGSTQYF.

The table lists this clone with a few counts. V gene TRBV6-5 combines with J gene TRBJ1-2; D not certain. Germline CDR1 and CDR2: MNHEY and SVGAGI. CDR3 length: 15 amino acids. Trimming stripped 2 bases from V and 5 bases from J, with 15 bases between. The CDR3 sequence is CASSYRSPGTYGYTF. The CDR3 DNA sequence: TGTGCCAGCAGTTACCGTAGTCCGGGAACGTATGGCTACACCTTC.

This rearrangement joins TRBV21-1 to TRBJ1-1. TRBV21-1 is a known pseudogene. The CDR3 spans 13 residues. The CDR3 loop reads CAGSRGPNTEAFF. The CDR3 DNA follows: TGTGCCGGCTCCCGGGGCCCAAACACTGAAGCTTTCTTT.

In DNA, the CDR3 is TGTGCCAGCAGCCCTCGCAGCTCTGGGGCCAACGTCCTGACTTTC. Protein sequence: CASSPRSSGANVLTF. The chain joins TRBV7-9 to TRBJ2-6; no clear D gene. Germline V CDR1 and CDR2: SEHNR, FQNEAQ (reference sequence). The ends were cut back, 5 bases at V and 0 bases at J, with 8 bases in the middle. This CDR3 has 15 residues.

The V call is TRBV4-2, the J call TRBJ1-1; unclear D gene. Trimming removed 4 bases from V and 5 bases from J, with 5 bases in between. This CDR3 is built from 11 residues. The germline V gene has CDR1 LGHNA and CDR2 YNFKEQ. CDR3 sequence: CASSLGTEAFF. For the CDR3, the DNA is TGTGCCAGCAGCCTGGGTACTGAAGCTTTCTTT.

The rearrangement joins TRBV5-1 to TRBJ2-1; 7 bases are shared with TRBD2. Losses at the gene ends were 4 bases for V and 2 bases for J; bases not matched to a gene: 6. The germline CDR1 and CDR2 sequences are SGHRS and YFSETQ. There are 15 residues in the CDR3. CDR3 protein: CASSQAGQPYNEQFF. In DNA form, the CDR3 reads TGCGCCAGCAGCCAAGCGGGGCAACCCTACAATGAGCAGTTCTTC.

J is TRBJ1-5 and V is TRBV28; D is undetermined. The CDR3 runs 13 residues. Trimming left V 3 bases short and J 1 base short, with 4 bases between. CDR1 is MDHEN and CDR2 is SYDVKM in the germline V gene. The CDR3 bases are TGTGCCAGCAGTTTGTACAGCAATCAGCCCCAGCATTTT. Translation: CASSLYSNQPQHF. The full variable domain, with the rest looked up from reference TRBV28 and TRBJ1-5, is DVKVTQSSRYLVKRTGEKVFLECVQDMDHENMFWYRQDPGLGLRLIYFSYDVKMKEKGDIPEGYSVSREKKERFSLILESASTNQTSMYLCASSLYSNQPQHFGDGTRLSIL.

The genes are TRBV5-5 and TRBJ2-1, with 9 bases matching TRBD2. With 1 base clipped from V and 9 bases from J, the junction kept 8 bases outside the gene matches. The CDR3 spans 15 residues. The germline V gene encodes CDR1 SGHKS and CDR2 YYEKEE (reference sequence). CDR3 amino acids: CASSLFSGGNGEQFF. The CDR3 DNA follows: TGTGCCAGCAGCTTGTTTAGCGGGGGAAACGGTGAGCAGTTCTTC.

This clone turned up a few times. The CDR3 reads CASSIAGALNQPQHF. As DNA, the CDR3 is TGTGCCAGTAGTATAGCCGGGGCCCTCAATCAGCCCCAGCATTTT. This sequence joins TRBV19 and TRBJ1-5; a weak D match, TRBD1 (5 bases). CDR1 LNHDA and CDR2 SQIVND come from the germline V gene (reference sequence). V was shortened by 1 base and J by 3 bases, with 10 bases between the two germline ends. The CDR3 sequence is 15 residues long.

This sequence joins TRBV19 and TRBJ2-2; the D call may be TRBD1 or TRBD2 (5 bases each). V was cut by 3 bases and J by 7 bases, with 9 bases left in between. Germline V gene lookup returns CDR1 LNHDA and CDR2 SQIVND (reference sequence). There are 13 residues in the CDR3. This CDR3 reads CASSIRGGGELFF. In nucleotides, the CDR3 is TGTGCCAGTAGTATTCGGGGCGGCGGGGAGCTGTTTTTT.

The genes are TRBV19 and TRBJ2-2; D is unresolved. Germline V gene sequence: CDR1 LNHDA, CDR2 SQIVND (reference sequence). Trimming cost V 8 bases and J 4 bases, with 5 bases left between them. This CDR3 is 11 amino acids long. The CDR3 spells CASHTTGELFF. CDR3 bases: TGTGCCAGTCATACCACCGGGGAGCTGTTTTTT. Full variable domain (rest looked up from reference TRBV19 and TRBJ2-2): DGGITQSPKYLFRKEGQNVTLSCEQNLNHDAMYWYRQDPGQGLRLIYYSQIVNDFQKGDIAEGYSVSREKKESFPLTVTSAQKNPTAFYLCASHTTGELFFGEGSRLTVL.

This clone has just one count. The chain uses TRBV9 and TRBJ1-1; 9 bases are a match to TRBD1. V shed 0 bases and J 0 bases; nucleotides not matched to a gene: 3. Germline V gives CDR1 SGDLS, CDR2 YYNGEE. CDR3 length equals 16 residues. The CDR3 nucleotides read TGTGCCAGCAGCGTAGCGACAGGGGGGATGAACACTGAAGCTTTCTTT. Its protein is CASSVATGGMNTEAFF.